The clone carrying this TCR beta chain was found once. Its antigen is as yet unknown. This sample is part of a study of cytomegalovirus exposure and HLA in healthy donors. On the study more broadly: Counted in an early data release were about 85 million unique TCRs from HLA-typed donors.

Study results and limitations: A missense DCLRE1C variant was associated with V- and J-gene trimming of TCR beta chains in a later analysis, and an independent cohort replicated the association. The CMV antigen specificity of a few CMV-associated chains was confirmed through in vitro analysis. Rare TCR sequences predominated, though certain public TCRs were found in many donors.

The primer mix had 60 Vbeta and 13 Jbeta primers. Profiled with immunoSEQ multiplex PCR; TCRdb holds only in-frame clones, not every one. Of about 190,000 clones listed, around 73% are singletons. V lost 0 bases to trimming and J lost 1 base, with 10 bases between them. Germline CDR1 reads LGHNA; CDR2 reads YSLEER. The CDR3 is 16 residues long. The TCR was taken from a woman in her thirties in good health and CMV-seropositive. The material sequenced was PBMCs. This chain links TRBV4-3 with TRBJ1-5; the D gene is possibly TRBD1 (5 bases). CDR3 sequence: CASSQDWGESNQPQHF. CDR3 nucleotides: TGCGCCAGCAGCCAAGACTGGGGGGAAAGCAATCAGCCCCAGCATTTT.